This TCR beta chain was observed in a study of T-cell reconstitution after alpha-beta-depleted transplantation in children. The ends were cut back, 2 bases at V and 1 base at J, with 8 bases in the middle. CDR1 is MNHEY, CDR2 SVGAGI, per germline. This CDR3 contains 15 residues. TCRbeta library preparation incorporated unique molecular identifiers. TCRdb independently ran MiXCR on the PCR reads; one entry per CDR3 protein. The sample consists of 550,000 to 800,000 distinct CDR3 sequences, about an eighth of them appearing once. The sequence was obtained from a girl aged 2-10 years with congenital amegakaryocytic thrombocytopenia, due to receive a stem cell transplant. The chain joins TRBV6-5 to TRBJ2-2, with D unresolved. This sample comprised PBMCs, obtained before TCRalphabeta/CD19-depleted stem cell transplant. CDR3 in DNA: TGTGCCAGCAGTTACCGTCGACAGAACACCGGGGAGCTGTTTTTT. Encoded protein: CASSYRRQNTGELFF.